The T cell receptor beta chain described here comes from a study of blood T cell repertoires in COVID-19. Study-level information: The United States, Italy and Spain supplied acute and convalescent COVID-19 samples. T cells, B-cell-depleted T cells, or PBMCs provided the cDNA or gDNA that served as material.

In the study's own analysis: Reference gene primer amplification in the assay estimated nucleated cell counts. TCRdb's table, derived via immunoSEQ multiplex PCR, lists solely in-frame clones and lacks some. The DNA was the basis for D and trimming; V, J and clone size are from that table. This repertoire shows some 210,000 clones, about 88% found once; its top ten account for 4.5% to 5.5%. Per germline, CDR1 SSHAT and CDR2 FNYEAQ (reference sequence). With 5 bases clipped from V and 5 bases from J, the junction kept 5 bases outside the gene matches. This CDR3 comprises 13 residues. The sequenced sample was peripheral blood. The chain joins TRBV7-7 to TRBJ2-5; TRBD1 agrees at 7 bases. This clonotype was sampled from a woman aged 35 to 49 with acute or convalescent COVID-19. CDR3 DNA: TGTGCCAGCAGCCCCTCGGACAGGGAGACCCAGTACTTC. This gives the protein CASSPSDRETQYF.